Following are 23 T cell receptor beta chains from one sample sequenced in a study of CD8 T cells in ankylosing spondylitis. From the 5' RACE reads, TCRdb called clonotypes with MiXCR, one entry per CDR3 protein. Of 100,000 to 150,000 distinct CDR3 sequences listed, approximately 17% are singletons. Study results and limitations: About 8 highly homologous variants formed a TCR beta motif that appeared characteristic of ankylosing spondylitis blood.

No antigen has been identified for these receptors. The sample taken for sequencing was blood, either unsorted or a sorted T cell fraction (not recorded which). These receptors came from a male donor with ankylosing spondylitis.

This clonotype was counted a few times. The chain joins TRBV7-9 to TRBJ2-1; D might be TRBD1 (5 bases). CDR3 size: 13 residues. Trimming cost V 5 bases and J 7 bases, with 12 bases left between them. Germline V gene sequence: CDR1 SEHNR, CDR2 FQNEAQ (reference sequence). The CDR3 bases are TGTGCCAGCAGCCGGACACCGCTTAATGAGCAGTTCTTC. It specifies CASSRTPLNEQFF.

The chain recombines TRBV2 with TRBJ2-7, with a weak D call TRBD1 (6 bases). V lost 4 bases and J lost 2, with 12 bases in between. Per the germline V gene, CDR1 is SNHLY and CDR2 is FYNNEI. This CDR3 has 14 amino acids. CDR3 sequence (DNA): TGTGCCAGCAGTGGTCCAGGGGTAACCTACGAGCAGTACTTC. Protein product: CASSGPGVTYEQYF.

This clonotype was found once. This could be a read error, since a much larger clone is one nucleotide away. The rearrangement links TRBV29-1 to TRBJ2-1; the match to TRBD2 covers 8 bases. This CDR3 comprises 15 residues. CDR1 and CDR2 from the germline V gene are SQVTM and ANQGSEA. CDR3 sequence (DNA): TGCAGCGCCCGGGGGGGCTCTAGCTCCTACGATGAGCAGTTCTTC. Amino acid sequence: CSARGGSSSYDEQFF.

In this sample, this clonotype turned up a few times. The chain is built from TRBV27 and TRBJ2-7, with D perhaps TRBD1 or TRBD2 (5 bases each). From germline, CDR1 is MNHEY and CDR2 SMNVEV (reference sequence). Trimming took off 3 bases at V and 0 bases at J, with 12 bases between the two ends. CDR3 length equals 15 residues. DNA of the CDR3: TGTGCCAGCAGTTTTTGGGACCGTATCTCCTACGAGCAGTACTTC. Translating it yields CASSFWDRISYEQYF.

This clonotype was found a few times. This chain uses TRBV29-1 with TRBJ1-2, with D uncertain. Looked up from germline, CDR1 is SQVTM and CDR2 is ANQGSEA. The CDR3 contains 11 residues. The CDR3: CTVPTRGGYTF. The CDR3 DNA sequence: TGCACCGTCCCGACCCGGGGTGGCTACACCTTC.

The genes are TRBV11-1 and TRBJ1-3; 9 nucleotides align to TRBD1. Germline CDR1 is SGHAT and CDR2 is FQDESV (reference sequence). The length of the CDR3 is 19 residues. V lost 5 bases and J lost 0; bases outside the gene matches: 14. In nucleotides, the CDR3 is TGTGCCAGCAGCCAAACCGGGACAGGGAAACCGAACTCTGGAAACACCATATATTTT. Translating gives CASSQTGTGKPNSGNTIYF.

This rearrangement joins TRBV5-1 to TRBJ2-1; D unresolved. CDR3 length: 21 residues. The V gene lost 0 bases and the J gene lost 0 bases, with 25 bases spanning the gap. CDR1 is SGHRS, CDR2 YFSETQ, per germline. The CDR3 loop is CASSLVIGPTHAHSSYNEQFF. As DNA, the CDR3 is TGCGCCAGCAGCTTGGTTATAGGGCCGACGCACGCCCATAGCTCCTACAATGAGCAGTTCTTC.

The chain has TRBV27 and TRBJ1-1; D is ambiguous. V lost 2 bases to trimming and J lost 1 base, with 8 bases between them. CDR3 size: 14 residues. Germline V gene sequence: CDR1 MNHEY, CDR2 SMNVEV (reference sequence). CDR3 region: CASSLGFGNTEAFF. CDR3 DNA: TGTGCCAGCAGTTTAGGGTTCGGGAACACTGAAGCTTTCTTT.

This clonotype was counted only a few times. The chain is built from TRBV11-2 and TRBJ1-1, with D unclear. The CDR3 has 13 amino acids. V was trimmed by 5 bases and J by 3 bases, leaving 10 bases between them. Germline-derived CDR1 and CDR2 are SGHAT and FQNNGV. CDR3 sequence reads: CASSPFSHTEAFF. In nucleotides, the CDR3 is TGTGCCAGCAGCCCGTTTTCCCACACTGAAGCTTTCTTT.

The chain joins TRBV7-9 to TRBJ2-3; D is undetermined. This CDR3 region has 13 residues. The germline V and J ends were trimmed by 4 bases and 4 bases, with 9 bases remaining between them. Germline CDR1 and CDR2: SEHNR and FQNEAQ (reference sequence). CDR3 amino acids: CASSYGLADTQYF. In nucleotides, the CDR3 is TGTGCCAGCAGCTACGGGTTGGCAGATACGCAGTATTTT.

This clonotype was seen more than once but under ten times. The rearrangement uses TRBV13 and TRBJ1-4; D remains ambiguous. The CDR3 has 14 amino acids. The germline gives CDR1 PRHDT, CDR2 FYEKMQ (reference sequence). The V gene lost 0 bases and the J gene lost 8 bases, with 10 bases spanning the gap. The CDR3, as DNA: TGTGCCAGCAGCTTAGGCAAGAACAGCGAAAAACTGTTTTTT. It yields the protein CASSLGKNSEKLFF.

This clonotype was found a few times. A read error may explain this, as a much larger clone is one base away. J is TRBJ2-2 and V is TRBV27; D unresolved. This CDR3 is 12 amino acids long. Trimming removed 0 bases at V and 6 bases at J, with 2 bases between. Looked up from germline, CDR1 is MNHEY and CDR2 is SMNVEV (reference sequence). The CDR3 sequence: CASSLSPGELFF. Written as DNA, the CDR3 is TGTGCCAGCAGTTTATCGCCCGGGGAGCTGTTTTTT.

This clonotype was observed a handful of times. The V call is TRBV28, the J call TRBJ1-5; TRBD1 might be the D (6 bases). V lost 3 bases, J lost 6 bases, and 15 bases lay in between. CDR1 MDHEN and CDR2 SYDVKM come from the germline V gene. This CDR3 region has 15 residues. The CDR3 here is CASSFFPGAAQPQHF. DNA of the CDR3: TGTGCCAGCAGTTTTTTCCCAGGGGCAGCTCAGCCCCAGCATTTT.

CDR3 nucleotides: TGCAGCGTTGTGTGGGCGGGAGAAGGGAGCTCCTACAATGAGCAGTTCTTC. Protein sequence: CSVVWAGEGSSYNEQFF. The chain links TRBV29-1 to TRBJ2-1; 7 nucleotides match TRBD2. The CDR3 has 17 amino acids. Looked up from germline, CDR1 is SQVTM and CDR2 is ANQGSEA. J gave up 0 bases and V 4 bases, and 12 bases lay outside the gene matches.

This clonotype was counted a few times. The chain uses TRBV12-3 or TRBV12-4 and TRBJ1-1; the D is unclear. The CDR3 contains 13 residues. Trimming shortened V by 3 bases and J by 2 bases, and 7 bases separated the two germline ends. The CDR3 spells CASSFQINTEAFF. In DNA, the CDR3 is TGTGCCAGCAGTTTTCAGATTAACACTGAAGCTTTCTTT.

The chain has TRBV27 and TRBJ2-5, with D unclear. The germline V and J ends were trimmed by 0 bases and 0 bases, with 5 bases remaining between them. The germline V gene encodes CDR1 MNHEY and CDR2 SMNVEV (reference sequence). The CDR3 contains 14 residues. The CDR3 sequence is CASSLSPNQETQYF. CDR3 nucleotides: TGTGCCAGCAGTTTATCCCCTAACCAAGAGACCCAGTACTTC.

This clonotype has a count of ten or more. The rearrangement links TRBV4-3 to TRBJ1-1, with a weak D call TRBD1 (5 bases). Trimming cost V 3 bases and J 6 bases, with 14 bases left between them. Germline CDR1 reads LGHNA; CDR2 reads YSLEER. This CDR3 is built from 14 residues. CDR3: CASSQISGIAEAFF. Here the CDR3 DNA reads TGCGCCAGCAGCCAGATCTCAGGGATTGCTGAAGCTTTCTTT.

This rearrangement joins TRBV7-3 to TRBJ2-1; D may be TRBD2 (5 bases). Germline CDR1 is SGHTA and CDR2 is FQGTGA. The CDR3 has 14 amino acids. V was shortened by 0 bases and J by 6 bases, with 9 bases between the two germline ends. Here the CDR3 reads CASSLTGESNEQFF. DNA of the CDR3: TGTGCCAGCAGCTTAACGGGAGAAAGCAATGAGCAGTTCTTC.

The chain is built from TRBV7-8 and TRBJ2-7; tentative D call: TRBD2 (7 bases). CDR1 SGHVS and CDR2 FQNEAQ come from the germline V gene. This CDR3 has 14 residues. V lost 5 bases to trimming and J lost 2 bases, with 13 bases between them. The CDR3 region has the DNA TGTGCCAGCAGCCCAGCGGGACAACCCTACGAGCAGTACTTC. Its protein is CASSPAGQPYEQYF.

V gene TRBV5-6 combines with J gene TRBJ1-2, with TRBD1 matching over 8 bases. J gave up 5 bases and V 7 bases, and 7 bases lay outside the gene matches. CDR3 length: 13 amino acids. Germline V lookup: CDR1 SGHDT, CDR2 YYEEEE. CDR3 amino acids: CASSPTGEYGYTF. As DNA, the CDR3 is TGTGCCAGCTCCCCGACAGGGGAATATGGCTACACCTTC.

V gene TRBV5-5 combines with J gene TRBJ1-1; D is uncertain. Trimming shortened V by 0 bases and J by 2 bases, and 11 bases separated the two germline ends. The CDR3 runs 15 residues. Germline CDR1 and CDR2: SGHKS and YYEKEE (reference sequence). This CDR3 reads CASSLEFGVNTEAFF. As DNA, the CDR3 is TGTGCCAGCAGCTTGGAATTTGGGGTAAACACTGAAGCTTTCTTT.

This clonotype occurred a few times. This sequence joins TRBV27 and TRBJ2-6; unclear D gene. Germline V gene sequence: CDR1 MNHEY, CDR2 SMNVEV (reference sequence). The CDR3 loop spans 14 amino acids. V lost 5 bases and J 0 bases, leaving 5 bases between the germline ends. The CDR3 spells CASSTTSGANVLTF. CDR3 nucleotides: TGTGCCAGCAGTACCACCTCTGGGGCCAACGTCCTGACTTTC.

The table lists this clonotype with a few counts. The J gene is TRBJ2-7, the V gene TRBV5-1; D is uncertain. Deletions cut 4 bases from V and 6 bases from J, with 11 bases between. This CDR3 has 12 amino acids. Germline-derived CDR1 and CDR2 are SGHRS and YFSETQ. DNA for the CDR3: TGCGCCAGCAGCATGTCATTTGGCGAGCAGTACTTC. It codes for CASSMSFGEQYF.